This T cell receptor (beta chain) was sequenced during a study of shared clonotypes between healthy human individuals. Positively selected for CCR7, the CD45RO-negative cells used as naive CD8 cells excluded terminally differentiated effector memory CD45RA+ cells. TCRdb's copy holds only in-frame clones and misses some; the assay was immunoSEQ multiplex PCR. The sample lists around 1.9 million clones; 93% were seen once. From germline, CDR1 is SGHDT and CDR2 YYEEEE. V gave up 2 bases and J gave up 4 bases, with 6 bases separating them. The CDR3 is made up of 13 amino acids. As concerns this clone: Within the sample, other DNA sequences also encode this same CDR3.

Specimen: naive CD8+ T cells from PBMCs. This rearrangement joins TRBV5-6 to TRBJ2-2; no clear D gene. The source is a young man in good health. Some clones in this sample may be carry-over from other donors' samples. The CDR3, as DNA: TGTGCCAGCAGCTTAGGTGTCACCGGGGAGCTGTTTTTT. Encoded protein: CASSLGVTGELFF.